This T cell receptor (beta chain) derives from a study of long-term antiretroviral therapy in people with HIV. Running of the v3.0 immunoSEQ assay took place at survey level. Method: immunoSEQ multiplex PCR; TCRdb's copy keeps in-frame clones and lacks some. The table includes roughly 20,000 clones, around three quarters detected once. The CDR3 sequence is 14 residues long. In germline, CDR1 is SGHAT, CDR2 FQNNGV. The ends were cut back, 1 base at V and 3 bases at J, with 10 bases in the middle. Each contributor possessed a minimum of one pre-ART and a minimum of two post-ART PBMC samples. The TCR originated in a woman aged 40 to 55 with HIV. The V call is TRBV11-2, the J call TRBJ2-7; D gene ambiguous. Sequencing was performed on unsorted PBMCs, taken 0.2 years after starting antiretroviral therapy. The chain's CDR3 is CASSLVPQNYEQYF. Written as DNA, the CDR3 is TGTGCCAGCAGCTTAGTCCCCCAAAACTACGAGCAGTACTTC.